These T cell receptor beta chains were read from a single sample in a study of blood T cells in healthy people across ages. From the 5' RACE reads, TCRdb called clonotypes with MiXCR, one entry per CDR3 protein. This sample yields 730,000 or so distinct CDR3 sequences, of which roughly 44% are seen a single time; 20% to 25% belongs to the top ten. The sample consisted of blood. These receptors all stem from a woman aged 55-69 years in good health. The CDR3 runs from the conserved cysteine through the conserved F or W. Fields, in order: V gene, D gene, CDR3 length, clone size, J gene, CDR3 protein. The D gene is left open where the match is weak. Clone size is given for some rows only: seen once, a few or many times, or a class if the clone is expanded.

v_call: TRBV18; d_call: NA; cdr3_length: 14; clone_size: NA; j_call: TRBJ1-1; cdr3_aa: CASSPAALNTEAFF
v_call: TRBV11-1; d_call: TRBD2; cdr3_length: 21; clone_size: NA; j_call: TRBJ2-1; cdr3_aa: CASSFPNGRLTLRGVYNEQFF
v_call: TRBV4-2; d_call: NA; cdr3_length: 14; clone_size: few; j_call: TRBJ1-1; cdr3_aa: CASSRGEGPGEAFF
v_call: TRBV7-2; d_call: TRBD2; cdr3_length: 16; clone_size: NA; j_call: TRBJ2-7; cdr3_aa: CASSLVTSGRSYEQYF
v_call: TRBV27; d_call: NA; cdr3_length: 16; clone_size: NA; j_call: NA; cdr3_aa: CASSLRQVPHRNEQYF
v_call: TRBV29-1; d_call: NA; cdr3_length: 13; clone_size: many; j_call: TRBJ1-2; cdr3_aa: CSDSRPEPYGYTF
v_call: TRBV12-3/TRBV12-4; d_call: NA; cdr3_length: 15; clone_size: NA; j_call: TRBJ2-7; cdr3_aa: CASSQPKGETYEQYF
v_call: TRBV7-9; d_call: NA; cdr3_length: 15; clone_size: NA; j_call: TRBJ2-6; cdr3_aa: CASSSGTLEANVLTF
v_call: TRBV7-2; d_call: NA; cdr3_length: 14; clone_size: NA; j_call: TRBJ2-5; cdr3_aa: CASSLVSIQETQYF
v_call: TRBV6-2/TRBV6-3; d_call: NA; cdr3_length: 13; clone_size: few; j_call: TRBJ2-1; cdr3_aa: CAIGTPKFNEQFF
v_call: TRBV21-1; d_call: NA; cdr3_length: 14; clone_size: few; j_call: TRBJ2-7; cdr3_aa: CASSRSGPHYEQYF
v_call: TRBV7-6; d_call: NA; cdr3_length: 16; clone_size: NA; j_call: TRBJ2-2; cdr3_aa: CASSEYSRPGTGELFF
v_call: TRBV7-2; d_call: NA; cdr3_length: 15; clone_size: NA; j_call: TRBJ2-5; cdr3_aa: CASSLVGLIQETQYF
v_call: TRBV12-3/TRBV12-4; d_call: TRBD1; cdr3_length: 11; clone_size: few; j_call: TRBJ2-3; cdr3_aa: CASGQGESQYF
v_call: TRBV18; d_call: TRBD2; cdr3_length: 17; clone_size: NA; j_call: TRBJ2-3; cdr3_aa: CASSPPGLAGAGDTQYF
v_call: TRBV4-2; d_call: TRBD2; cdr3_length: 15; clone_size: NA; j_call: TRBJ2-1; cdr3_aa: CASSPPSGSPNEQFF
v_call: TRBV20-1; d_call: TRBD2; cdr3_length: 15; clone_size: NA; j_call: TRBJ2-5; cdr3_aa: CSASSSGETQETQYF
v_call: TRBV5-6; d_call: NA; cdr3_length: 17; clone_size: NA; j_call: TRBJ1-1; cdr3_aa: CATRSQWTGATNTEAFF
v_call: TRBV6-5; d_call: NA; cdr3_length: 14; clone_size: many; j_call: TRBJ2-7; cdr3_aa: CASSYSQGPYEQYF
v_call: TRBV9; d_call: NA; cdr3_length: 12; clone_size: NA; j_call: TRBJ2-5; cdr3_aa: CASSRFGETQYF
v_call: TRBV5-1; d_call: NA; cdr3_length: 13; clone_size: many; j_call: TRBJ2-7; cdr3_aa: CASSLFEAYEQYF
v_call: TRBV7-8; d_call: TRBD1; cdr3_length: 15; clone_size: NA; j_call: TRBJ1-5; cdr3_aa: CASSITGTGNQPQHF
v_call: TRBV6-5; d_call: TRBD2; cdr3_length: 17; clone_size: NA; j_call: TRBJ2-7; cdr3_aa: CASSYSASGTTGYEQYF
v_call: TRBV6-5; d_call: NA; cdr3_length: 14; clone_size: NA; j_call: TRBJ1-2; cdr3_aa: CASSYLTSNYGYTF
v_call: TRBV9; d_call: TRBD1; cdr3_length: 12; clone_size: few; j_call: TRBJ1-2; cdr3_aa: CASSVQGAGYTF
v_call: TRBV5-5; d_call: TRBD1; cdr3_length: 12; clone_size: few; j_call: TRBJ2-7; cdr3_aa: CANSGQGGEQYF
v_call: TRBV20-1; d_call: NA; cdr3_length: 13; clone_size: few; j_call: TRBJ2-7; cdr3_aa: CSASRVLPYEQYF